These T cell receptor beta chains were read from a single sample in a study of T cells in localized non-small cell lung cancer. Assay used: immunoSEQ multiplex PCR; TCRdb lists only in-frame clones, some missing. The data contain some 2,000 clones, roughly 25% of them singletons. The sample in question was lung tumor tissue, obtained before any cancer treatment. The receptors here all came from a woman between 35 and 70 years old with stage III lung adenocarcinoma. CDR3s include the opening cysteine and the closing phenylalanine or tryptophan.

cdr3_length j_call v_call cdr3_aa
15 TRBJ2-1 TRBV29-1 CSVRTGPSSYNEQFF
14 TRBJ2-2 TRBV29-1 CSVMGQTNTGELFF
15 TRBJ1-6 TRBV5-1 CASSLEQGRNSPLHF
14 TRBJ2-1 TRBV11-3 CASSPSGSYNEQFF
16 TRBJ2-3 TRBV19 CASSSLAGGRGDTQYF
17 TRBJ2-5 TRBV6-8 CASSYSPPGGYQETQYF
13 TRBJ2-7 TRBV9 CASSVDDTYEQYF
15 TRBJ2-1 TRBV15 CATSRSSTQVNEQFF
14 TRBJ1-1 TRBV28 CASSPAGANTEAFF
17 TRBJ2-3 TRBV9 CASSGSGGARNTDTQYF
15 TRBJ1-2 TRBV18 CASSPSGGRGDGYTF
12 TRBJ2-7 TRBV12-5 CASKWGNDEQYF
14 TRBJ2-7 TRBV6-8 CASSYPGQGDEQYF
12 TRBJ2-3 TRBV18 CASSSSTDTQYF
16 TRBJ2-4 TRBV23-1 CASSQDRVGGVNIQYF
12 TRBJ2-7 TRBV9 CASGGGNYEQYF
15 TRBJ2-1 TRBV5-1 CASSFRGQGTNEQFF
16 TRBJ2-1 TRBV29-1 CSVGGRGGFRDNEQFF
15 TRBJ1-1 TRBV28 CASSPGPPAYTEAFF
15 TRBJ1-2 TRBV6-8 CASSYSFQGAYGYTF
15 TRBJ2-3 TRBV11-3 CASSLEQGSTDTQYF
15 TRBJ2-5 TRBV18 CASSLSDSPQETQYF
19 TRBJ2-3 TRBV19 CASSPGLAGRLTSTDTQYF
12 TRBJ2-7 TRBV28 CATLREWYEQYF
12 TRBJ2-7 TRBV29-1 CSAATGSHEQYF
16 TRBJ2-2 TRBV11-3 CASSPSKIVNTGELFF
13 TRBJ2-2 TRBV28 CASSSPPLGELFF
14 TRBJ2-7 TRBV11-3 CASSSNPSDDEQYF
15 TRBJ2-7 TRBV5-1 CASSSTGTGHYEQYF
16 TRBJ2-5 TRBV11-3 CASSFVQGEYQETQYF
17 TRBJ2-7 TRBV6-8 CASSPPRTSGGGAEQYF
16 TRBJ2-4 TRBV11-3 CASSFGQGGAKNIQYF
14 TRBJ2-1 TRBV10-2 CASSESRRYNEQFF
13 TRBJ1-1 TRBV30 CAFARGVNTEAFF
16 TRBJ2-7 TRBV9 CASSPGPQGLLYEQYF
14 TRBJ2-3 TRBV11-3 CASSLVLAADTQYF
14 TRBJ2-3 TRBV6-8 CASSPRTGSDTQYF
12 TRBJ2-7 TRBV6-8 CASSQTNYEQYF
15 TRBJ1-5 TRBV19 CASRGTGVSNQPQHF
12 TRBJ1-1 TRBV6-8 CAIKGVNTEAFF
17 TRBJ1-1 TRBV18 CASSPRTVRRANTEAFF
15 TRBJ2-3 TRBV4-1 CASSQGLRSADTQYF
14 TRBJ1-1 TRBV9 CASSPRQGITEAFF
16 TRBJ2-2 TRBV11-3 CASSPPGGQGAGELFF
17 TRBJ2-3 TRBV9 CASSVREGPRGTDTQYF
15 TRBJ1-5 TRBV6-8 CASSDWVISNQPQHF
13 TRBJ2-7 TRBV30 CAWCAGGYDEQYF
16 TRBJ1-3 TRBV11-3 CASTTPGQGSGNTIYF
16 TRBJ2-3 TRBV15 CATSFSRQTGTDTQYF
15 TRBJ2-3 TRBV11-3 CASSLEGTSLNTQYF
15 TRBJ2-3 TRBV30 CAWSVGRRGTDTQYF
14 TRBJ1-1 TRBV9 CASSAVLRNTEAFF
15 TRBJ2-1 TRBV6-1 CASSEALGGGNEQFF
17 TRBJ2-7 TRBV4-1 CASSQEISGGAGIEQYF
16 TRBJ2-1 TRBV28 CASRSISGGEYNEQFF